The next 18 T cell receptor beta chains were all read from a single sample in a study of T cell repertoires in cytomegalovirus infection. TCRdb used MiXCR to reprocess the reads, holding one entry per CDR3 protein. The sample records a few hundred thousand distinct CDR3 sequences, roughly 13% being singletons. The sample consisted of PBMCs. The source is a human donor in good health (CMV status not recorded). Some clones in this sample may be carry-over from other donors' samples.

This chain uses TRBV10-3 with TRBJ2-1, with D perhaps TRBD2 (5 bases). V lost 3 bases and J lost 8, with 11 bases in between. Germline values: CDR1 ENHRY, CDR2 SYGVKD. The length of the CDR3 is 13 residues. CDR3 bases: TGTGCCATCAGTGATCCCCAGGAGGATGAGCAGTTCTTC. This encodes CAISDPQEDEQFF.

This chain uses TRBV20-1 with TRBJ1-5; 9 bases are shared with TRBD1. The junction had 3 bases not matched to a gene; V was cut back by 6 bases and J by 3 bases. Germline lookup yields CDR1 DFQATT and CDR2 SNEGSKA (reference sequence). This CDR3 is 13 amino acids long. DNA for the CDR3: TGCAGTGCGGAACAGGGGGCCAATCAGCCCCAGCATTTT. This codes for CSAEQGANQPQHF.

This clonotype has a count of ten or more. The gene calls are TRBV7-2 and TRBJ2-7; weak D call: TRBD2 (6 bases). The germline V and J ends were trimmed by 5 bases and 3 bases, with 14 bases remaining between them. The V gene's germline CDR1 is SGHTA and CDR2 FQGNSA. The CDR3 length is 14 residues. This CDR3 reads CASSPTSPNYEQYF. The CDR3 DNA is TGTGCCAGCAGCCCCACTAGCCCCAACTACGAGCAGTACTTC.

Many counts were recorded for this clonotype. V is TRBV7-2 and J is TRBJ1-1, with a tentative D call TRBD1 (5 bases). Trimming cost V 4 bases and J 4 bases, with 13 bases left between them. Germline loops: CDR1 SGHTA, CDR2 FQGNSA. The CDR3 covers 14 residues. The CDR3, as DNA: TGTGCCAGCAGCTCGGGGTTTGGGGGCACTGAAGCTTTCTTT. The encoded protein is CASSSGFGGTEAFF.

There are many counts of this clonotype. The V call is TRBV4-2, the J call TRBJ2-7, with D unclear. This CDR3 is built from 16 residues. Trimming took off 0 bases at V and 2 bases at J, with 14 bases between the two ends. Looked up from germline, CDR1 is LGHNA and CDR2 is YNFKEQ. This CDR3 reads CASSQERAAPPYEQYF. In DNA form, the CDR3 reads TGTGCCAGCAGCCAAGAACGGGCGGCACCTCCCTACGAGCAGTACTTC.

In its sample, this clonotype was seen a few times. V usage is TRBV7-6 and J usage is TRBJ2-7; 10 bases are shared with TRBD2. This CDR3 contains 15 residues. The J segment lost 6 bases and the V segment lost 8 bases, leaving 13 bases of the junction unmatched. The germline gives CDR1 SGHVS, CDR2 FNYEAQ. CDR3 loop: CASSSSSGRSTEQYF. The CDR3 DNA follows: TGTGCCAGCTCCTCCTCTAGCGGGAGATCTACCGAGCAGTACTTC.

This clonotype was observed many times. The chain couples TRBV7-2 to TRBJ2-2; TRBD2 matches 15 bases. Trimming removed 5 bases from V and 4 bases from J; junction bases left unmatched: 11. This CDR3 is built from 19 residues. Germline V gives CDR1 SGHTA, CDR2 FQGNSA. For the CDR3, the DNA is TGTGCCAGCAGCAGTTTGGGACTAGCGGGAGGAAGTGGCACCGGGGAGCTGTTTTTT. Its translation is CASSSLGLAGGSGTGELFF.

The chain joins TRBV20-1 to TRBJ1-6; TRBD1 matches 8 bases. Looked up from germline, CDR1 is DFQATT and CDR2 is SNEGSKA (reference sequence). CDR3 length: 14 residues. Trimming cost V 3 bases and J 8 bases; bases outside gene matches: 6. CDR3 residues: CSARVVQGDSPLHF. The CDR3 region has the DNA TGCAGTGCTAGGGTGGTACAGGGGGATTCACCCCTCCACTTT.

In regard to this clonotype: At one end, the junction sequence differs from germline, possibly due to a read error. V is TRBV6-4 and J is TRBJ2-7, with a weak D call TRBD2 (6 bases). CDR3 length equals 13 residues. Germline CDR1 MRHNA, CDR2 SNTAGT. Written as DNA, the CDR3 is TGTGCCAGCAGCGGGAGCGGCAGCTACGAGGAGTACTTC. It translates to CASSGSGSYEEYF.

The table lists this clonotype with a few counts. The chain combines TRBV6-1 with TRBJ2-1; 8 bases are a match to TRBD1. Germline loops: CDR1 MNHNS, CDR2 SASEGT. V gave up 10 bases and J gave up 8 bases; unmatched junction bases: 10. The CDR3 length is 13 residues. CDR3: CATQGAREDEQFF. CDR3 in DNA: TGTGCCACCCAGGGGGCGCGGGAAGATGAGCAGTTCTTC.

This clonotype came up many times. The chain is built from TRBV7-3 and TRBJ1-4; D is possibly TRBD1 (5 bases). The CDR3 length is 13 residues. Trimming cost V 3 bases and J 7 bases, with 9 bases left between them. Per germline, CDR1 SGHTA and CDR2 FQGTGA. CDR3 bases: TGTGCCAGCAGCTTGGGGCCGGGTGAAAAACTGTTTTTT. Protein product: CASSLGPGEKLFF.

This clonotype appeared many times. The chain combines TRBV7-8 with TRBJ2-3; D not resolved. CDR3 length equals 14 residues. CDR1 and CDR2 from the germline V gene are SGHVS and FQNEAQ. V shed 5 bases and J shed 1 base, with 10 bases lying between them. CDR3 coding DNA: TGTGCCAGCAGCCTCCCCCCGGGCACAGATACGCAGTATTTT. Residues: CASSLPPGTDTQYF.

The V gene is TRBV9, the J gene TRBJ2-5; 9 nucleotides match TRBD2. Germline V gives CDR1 SGDLS, CDR2 YYNGEE. The CDR3 is 15 residues long. Trimming took 2 bases from V and 4 from J; bases not matched to a gene: 6. In DNA form, the CDR3 reads TGTGCCAGCAGCGTTGGCGGGGGGGAAGGAGAGACCCAGTACTTC. Translated, it gives CASSVGGGEGETQYF.

This rearrangement joins TRBV23-1 to TRBJ1-6; D is perhaps TRBD1 (6 bases). TRBV23-1 is reported as an ORF; its role is uncertain. V was shortened by 11 bases and J by 2 bases, with 19 bases between the two germline ends. CDR3 length equals 16 residues. CDR3 sequence (DNA): TGCGCCGCCCAGCAGGAGGGGGGCCCCTATAATTCACCCCTCCACTTT. Its translation is CAAQQEGGPYNSPLHF.

This clonotype appeared many times. V gene TRBV5-6 combines with J gene TRBJ1-4; possible D gene TRBD1, 5 bases. The CDR3 has 16 amino acids. V was shortened by 5 bases and J by 7 bases, with 21 bases between the two germline ends. Germline V gene lookup returns CDR1 SGHDT and CDR2 YYEEEE. Here the CDR3 reads CASSKITDRGSEKLFF. DNA for the CDR3: TGTGCCAGCAGTAAGATAACCGACAGAGGATCTGAAAAACTGTTTTTT. Full variable domain (rest looked up from reference TRBV5-6 and TRBJ1-4): DAGVTQSPTHLIKTRGQQVTLRCSPKSGHDTVSWYQQALGQGPQFIFQYYEEEERQRGNFPDRFSGHQFPNYSSELNVNALLLGDSALYLCASSKITDRGSEKLFFGSGTQLSVL.

The table lists this clonotype with a few counts. The J gene is TRBJ2-2, the V gene TRBV12-3 or TRBV12-4; 8 positions match TRBD2. V lost 5 bases to trimming and J lost 6 bases; unmatched junction nucleotides: 5. The CDR3 is made up of 14 amino acids. DNA of the CDR3: TGTGCCAGCAGTCCCAGCGGGGGTGCCGGGGAGCTGTTTTTT. Residues: CASSPSGGAGELFF.

In its sample, this clonotype was seen many times. The chain has TRBV7-9 and TRBJ1-2; D gene unclear. The CDR3 runs 18 residues. With 1 base removed from V and 2 bases from J, the gap between germline ends came to 20 bases. From germline, CDR1 is SEHNR and CDR2 FQNEAQ (reference sequence). CDR3 protein: CASSLGSGSPPSNYGYTF. CDR3 in DNA: TGTGCCAGCAGCTTAGGGAGTGGGTCCCCTCCGAGCAACTATGGCTACACCTTC.

This clonotype was observed a few times. The V and J genes are TRBV15 and TRBJ1-1, with D unclear. Trimming removed 1 base at V and 6 bases at J, with 9 bases between. The CDR3 is 13 residues long. CDR1 is LNHNV, CDR2 YYDKDF, per germline (reference sequence). The CDR3 coding sequence is TGTGCCACCAGCAGAGGGGGTATCGCTGAAGCTTTCTTT. Translated: CATSRGGIAEAFF.